Presented here are 30 T cell receptor beta chains from one specimen sequenced in a study of regulatory T cells in long-lasting Graves disease. Investigators prepared the TCR beta libraries by applying iRepertoire HTBI primers and Arm-PCR of CDR3 regions. TCRdb independently ran MiXCR on the multiplex PCR reads; one entry per CDR3 protein. This table has about 240,000 distinct CDR3 sequences, roughly 21% appearing once. As to time point: newly diagnosed GD, antithyroid drugs for less than 3 months. PBMC RNA was the source of the TCR library. The sample was peripheral blood mononuclear cells (PBMCs), taken at new diagnosis, from a patient treated with antithyroid drugs. The source is a female donor with Graves disease.

In this sample, this clonotype turned up many times. The chain has TRBV6-1 and TRBJ1-1; a possible D gene is TRBD1 (6 bases). Germline-derived CDR1 and CDR2 are MNHNS and SASEGT. The CDR3 has 13 residues. Trimming cost V 6 bases and J 2 bases, with 10 bases left between them. CDR3 sequence: CASRDRINTEAFF. DNA for the CDR3: TGTGCCAGCAGAGACAGGATTAACACTGAAGCTTTCTTT.

The rearrangement uses TRBV7-8 and TRBJ2-5, with 8 positions matching TRBD2. Germline CDR1 and CDR2: SGHVS and FQNEAQ. V shed 5 bases, J shed 4 bases, and the junction held 9 bases outside the gene matches. The CDR3 runs 15 residues. CDR3 in amino acids: CASSREVAGRETQYF. DNA of the CDR3: TGTGCCAGCAGCAGAGAGGTAGCGGGGAGAGAGACCCAGTACTTC.

This clonotype has only a few counts. A far bigger clonotype differs at one base, so this is likely a read error. V gene TRBV7-6 combines with J gene TRBJ2-4; D not certain. Germline CDR1 and CDR2: SGHVS and FNYEAQ. This CDR3 is built from 15 residues. The germline V and J ends were trimmed by 1 base and 13 bases, with 20 bases remaining between them. The DNA for the CDR3 is TGTGCCAGCAGCTTAGAATCCAGGTTGATGGACGGGCAGTACTTC. Protein product: CASSLESRLMDGQYF.

The DNA for the CDR3 is TGTGCCAGCAGCCAGCTCGGGACAGGGGGAAATGGCTACACCTTC. Translation: CASSQLGTGGNGYTF. The gene calls are TRBV3-1 and TRBJ1-2; 11 nucleotides align to TRBD1. The length of the CDR3 is 15 residues. Germline assignment: CDR1 LGHDT and CDR2 YNNKEL (reference sequence). V dropped 3 bases and J dropped 6; count of bases not matched to a gene: 6.

Concerning this clonotype itself: A single base separates this from a much larger clone, so it may be a read error. The V and J genes are TRBV24-1 and TRBJ1-4, with 8 bases identical to TRBD1. Germline CDR1 is KGHDR and CDR2 is SFDVKD. The CDR3 runs to 12 residues. The V gene end was trimmed by 5 bases and the J gene end by 11 bases; junction bases not matched to a gene: 3. CDR3 in amino acids: CATSAGTGKLFF. Here the CDR3 DNA reads TGTGCCACCAGTGCAGGGACAGGTAAACTGTTTTTT.

This clonotype was detected many times. The chain has TRBV18 and TRBJ2-1, with 7 positions matching TRBD1. CDR3 length equals 15 residues. The ends lost 0 bases at V and 9 bases at J; junction bases unmatched: 8. The V gene's germline CDR1 is KGHSH and CDR2 LQKENI. The CDR3 DNA follows: TGTGCCAGCTCACCACCGGCAGGGGGAATGAGTGAGCAGTTCTTC. It is translated as CASSPPAGGMSEQFF.

The rearrangement links TRBV5-4 to TRBJ2-1; D not certain. The V end lost 4 bases, the J end lost 5 bases, and 13 bases lay between the germline ends. There are 14 residues in the CDR3. Germline CDR1 SGHNT, CDR2 YYREEE (reference sequence). CDR3 coding DNA: TGTGCCAGCAGCCCCCCTGTAGGGCACAATGAGCAGTTCTTC. Translation: CASSPPVGHNEQFF.

This clonotype was picked up a small number of times. The V call is TRBV18, the J call TRBJ2-7; D gene uncertain. This CDR3 region has 16 residues. With 3 bases removed from V and 4 bases from J, the gap between germline ends came to 19 bases. Germline values: CDR1 KGHSH, CDR2 LQKENI. The CDR3, as DNA: TGTGCCAGCTCACCGGGTCAGCCCTCAGCGCCTTACGAGCAGTACTTC. Its protein product is CASSPGQPSAPYEQYF.

This clonotype was seen ten or more times. This CDR3 is CSVEVGGGRGETQYF. CDR3 DNA sequence: TGCAGCGTTGAAGTGGGCGGCGGGAGAGGAGAGACCCAGTACTTC. The rearrangement joins TRBV29-1 to TRBJ2-5, with 7 bases fitting TRBD2. Germline trimming cut 1 base from V and 4 bases from J; bases unmatched to any gene: 9. The germline CDR1 and CDR2 sequences are SQVTM and ANQGSEA. The CDR3 loop spans 15 amino acids.

This clonotype came up many times. The chain has TRBV7-9 and TRBJ2-1; 8 positions match TRBD1. The V gene's germline CDR1 is SEHNR and CDR2 FQNEAQ (reference sequence). The CDR3 is 11 residues long. V lost 3 bases to trimming and J lost 15 bases; unmatched junction nucleotides: 4. CDR3 in amino acids: CASSFPGQAFF. The CDR3 DNA reads as TGTGCCAGCAGCTTCCCGGGACAGGCGTTCTTC.

Turning to this clonotype: A read error may account for a junction end that differs from germline. The V and J genes are TRBV7-9 and TRBJ2-5; D remains ambiguous. Germline values: CDR1 SEHNR, CDR2 FQNEAQ (reference sequence). The CDR3 is 15 amino acids. The chain's CDR3 is CAGSLGLVGQETQYF. The CDR3 coding sequence is TGTGCCGGCAGCTTAGGTTTGGTAGGCCAAGAGACCCAGTACTTC.

The gene calls are TRBV12-3 or TRBV12-4 and TRBJ1-1; no firm D call. CDR3 length equals 13 residues. V was trimmed by 6 bases and J by 1 base, leaving 9 bases between them. Written as DNA, the CDR3 is TGTGCCAGCAGGGCCACGGGGAACACTGAAGCTTTCTTT. Translated, it gives CASRATGNTEAFF.

This clonotype has just a few counts. The chain has TRBV7-9 and TRBJ2-7, with D tentatively TRBD2 (6 bases). Per the germline V gene, CDR1 is SEHNR and CDR2 is FQNEAQ (reference sequence). Trimming cost V 5 bases and J 6 bases, with 11 bases left between them. The CDR3 is made up of 12 amino acids. The CDR3 DNA follows: TGTGCCAGCAGCCCGACTAGTCCCGAGCAGTACTTC. This encodes CASSPTSPEQYF.

This clonotype has just one count. This sequence joins TRBV3-1 and TRBJ1-2, with D possibly TRBD1 on 6 matching bases. This CDR3 has 16 residues. The V end was cut by 4 bases, the J end by 8 bases, with 23 bases between. In germline, CDR1 is LGHDT, CDR2 YNNKEL (reference sequence). The CDR3 loop is CASSLTGGQRGRGYTF. The CDR3 nucleotides are TGTGCCAGCAGCCTCACAGGCGGACAGAGGGGGAGAGGCTACACCTTC.

This clonotype was counted ten times or more. The chain couples TRBV2 to TRBJ1-2; tentative D call: TRBD1 (5 bases). The CDR3 has 13 amino acids. Between the trimmed V and J ends, which lost 0 bases and 5 bases, there was a span of 7 bases. From germline, CDR1 is SNHLY and CDR2 FYNNEI. In DNA, the CDR3 is TGTGCCAGCAGTGAAGCGGCAGGGTATGGCTACACCTTC. It is translated as CASSEAAGYGYTF.

This clonotype appeared a few times. The J gene is TRBJ1-6, the V gene TRBV6-1; D might be TRBD1 (5 bases). Germline CDR1 MNHNS, CDR2 SASEGT. The CDR3 is 16 residues long. V was trimmed by 6 bases and J by 7 bases, leaving 19 bases between them. Written as DNA, the CDR3 is TGTGCCAGCAGCCAACGACGGCCAGGGAACAATTCACCCCTCCACTTT. It translates to CASSQRRPGNNSPLHF.

The rearrangement uses TRBV10-3 and TRBJ2-7, with 9 bases fitting TRBD1. CDR1 is ENHRY, CDR2 SYGVKD, per germline. V lost 5 bases and J lost 1; bases outside the gene matches: 3. The CDR3 extends over 14 amino acids. CDR3 loop: CAISSGQGSYEQYF. In nucleotides, the CDR3 is TGTGCCATCAGTTCGGGACAGGGATCCTACGAGCAGTACTTC.

This clonotype has a count of ten or more. The CDR3 spells CASSSGTRVGYEQYF. CDR3 bases: TGTGCCAGCAGTTCGGGGACTCGAGTTGGGTACGAGCAGTACTTC. This sequence joins TRBV6-5 and TRBJ2-7; weak D call: TRBD2 (6 bases). This CDR3 has 15 amino acids. Trimming removed 4 bases at V and 4 bases at J, with 17 bases between. Germline CDR1 and CDR2: MNHEY and SVGAGI.

A remark on this clonotype: One base away lies a much larger clone, so this may be a sequencing read error. The chain couples TRBV6-2 or TRBV6-3 to TRBJ2-7; D might be TRBD1 (6 bases). The CDR3 contains 17 residues. CDR1 and CDR2 (germline): MNHEY, SVGEGT. This chain's CDR3 is CSSSFRGGPDSSYEQYF. The CDR3 DNA is TGTTCCAGCAGCTTTAGAGGAGGCCCGGACAGTTCCTACGAGCAGTACTTC.

This clonotype was found many times. The chain is built from TRBV28 and TRBJ1-2, with a possible D match to TRBD1 (6 bases). V lost 3 bases and J lost 3, with 8 bases in between. This CDR3 has 13 residues. Germline V gene lookup returns CDR1 MDHEN and CDR2 SYDVKM. As DNA, the CDR3 is TGTGCCAGCAGTTTGACAGGCCACTATGGCTACACCTTC. It specifies CASSLTGHYGYTF.

This sequence joins TRBV7-2 and TRBJ1-1; 7 bases are shared with TRBD1. CDR1 and CDR2 from the germline V gene are SGHTA and FQGNSA. CDR3 length equals 16 residues. The V and J ends lost 4 bases and 4 bases, in that order; junction bases with no gene match: 12. CDR3 DNA sequence: TGTGCCAGCAGCTCCCCCCACGGGCAGGGGGGCACTGAAGCTTTCTTT. This encodes CASSSPHGQGGTEAFF.

As regards this clonotype: A much bigger clone sits one base away, suggesting this may be a read error. CDR3 protein: CASSVEQKDSPLHF. CDR3 in DNA: TGTGCCAGCAGCGTAGAACAAAAGGATTCACCCCTCCACTTT. V usage is TRBV9 and J usage is TRBJ1-6, with D uncertain. Trimming stripped 0 bases from V and 8 bases from J, with 9 bases between. Germline CDR1 and CDR2: SGDLS and YYNGEE. There are 14 residues in the CDR3.

V is TRBV30 and J is TRBJ2-1; 7 bases are shared with TRBD2. From germline, CDR1 is GTSNPN and CDR2 SVGIG (reference sequence). The CDR3 has 14 amino acids. The V segment lost 3 bases and the J segment 1 base; nucleotides outside the gene matches: 3. CDR3 sequence: CAWSGGTSYNEQFF. The CDR3 nucleotides read TGTGCCTGGAGCGGGGGGACGTCCTACAATGAGCAGTTCTTC.

A remark on this clonotype: A much larger clone differs from this one at a single base, so this may be a read error. The chain couples TRBV11-2 to TRBJ2-3; 8 bases are a match to TRBD1. J lost 8 bases, V lost 7 bases, and 11 bases had no gene match. From germline, CDR1 is SGHAT and CDR2 FQNNGV. CDR3 length equals 14 residues. The CDR3 region is CASNSAGTGGTQYF. DNA of the CDR3: TGTGCCAGCAACTCCGCCGGGACAGGAGGTACGCAGTATTTT.

In this sample, this clonotype turned up many times. CDR3 bases: TGCAGTGCTAAACGACTAGTCGGGAGGGAGACCCAGTACTTC. Its protein product is CSAKRLVGRETQYF. The gene calls are TRBV20-1 and TRBJ2-5, with TRBD2 matching 7 bases. The CDR3 loop spans 14 amino acids. With 4 bases clipped from V and 5 bases from J, the junction kept 10 bases outside the gene matches. Germline CDR1 and CDR2: DFQATT and SNEGSKA (reference sequence).

This clonotype was counted many times. The chain employs TRBV7-8 and TRBJ1-2; perhaps TRBD1 as D (5 bases). Germline assignment: CDR1 SGHVS and CDR2 FQNEAQ. V lost 4 bases and J 8 bases, leaving 14 bases between the germline ends. The CDR3 has 13 amino acids. The CDR3 region is CASSSLRVQGYTF. The CDR3 DNA follows: TGTGCCAGCAGCTCACTCAGGGTTCAAGGCTACACCTTC.

This chain links TRBV29-1 with TRBJ2-6; TRBD2 matches at 13 bases. After removal of 7 bases from V and 0 bases from J, the junction contained 9 bases not matched to a gene. The CDR3 has 18 amino acids. Germline loops: CDR1 SQVTM, CDR2 ANQGSEA. The chain's CDR3 is CSDGLAGVTPSGANVLTF. For the CDR3, the DNA is TGCAGCGACGGACTAGCGGGGGTAACCCCCTCTGGGGCCAACGTCCTGACTTTC.

This rearrangement joins TRBV10-2 to TRBJ2-2; TRBD1 aligns across 10 bases. The CDR3 is 15 residues long. Germline assignment: CDR1 WSHSY and CDR2 SAAADI. The J segment lost 5 bases and the V segment lost 8 bases, leaving 8 bases of the junction unmatched. CDR3 loop: CASLTGGLWTGELFF. The CDR3 nucleotides are TGCGCCAGCCTGACAGGGGGCCTTTGGACCGGGGAGCTGTTTTTT.

This clonotype has at least ten counts. V gene TRBV28 combines with J gene TRBJ2-3; maybe TRBD1 (6 bases). Germline lookup yields CDR1 MDHEN and CDR2 SYDVKM. This CDR3 comprises 14 residues. With 5 bases removed from V and 3 bases from J, the gap between germline ends came to 12 bases. The CDR3 spells CASSSQGWTDTQYF. For the CDR3, the DNA is TGTGCCAGCAGTAGTCAGGGGTGGACAGATACGCAGTATTTT.

This clonotype was found a few times. The chain is built from TRBV6-1 and TRBJ2-7; D is tentatively TRBD1 or TRBD2 (5 bases each). The CDR3 is 11 amino acids. V gave up 8 bases and J gave up 2 bases, with 7 bases separating them. The germline V gene encodes CDR1 MNHNS and CDR2 SASEGT. The CDR3 loop reads CASQGPYEQYF. CDR3 sequence (DNA): TGTGCCAGCCAGGGACCCTACGAGCAGTACTTC.